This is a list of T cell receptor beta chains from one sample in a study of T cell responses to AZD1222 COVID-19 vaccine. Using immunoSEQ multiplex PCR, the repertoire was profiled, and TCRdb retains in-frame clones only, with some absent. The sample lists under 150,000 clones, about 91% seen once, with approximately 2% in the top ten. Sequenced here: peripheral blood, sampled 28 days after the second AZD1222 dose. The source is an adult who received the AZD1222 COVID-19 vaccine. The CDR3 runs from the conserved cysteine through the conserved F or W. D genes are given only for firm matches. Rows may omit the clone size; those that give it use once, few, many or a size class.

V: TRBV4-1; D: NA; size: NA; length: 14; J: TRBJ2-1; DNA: TGCGCCAGCAGCCAAGCTTTACTAGCTAGCGAGCAGTTCTTC; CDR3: CASSQALLASEQFF
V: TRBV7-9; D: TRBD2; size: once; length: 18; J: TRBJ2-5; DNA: TGTGCCAGCAGCTTAATTCGCGGTAGCGGGGGGTACCAAGAGACCCAGTACTTC; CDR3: CASSLIRGSGGYQETQYF
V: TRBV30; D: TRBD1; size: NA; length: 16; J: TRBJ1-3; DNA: TGTGCCTGGACCCGGACAGGGACGGGGGCTGGAAACACCATATATTTT; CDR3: CAWTRTGTGAGNTIYF
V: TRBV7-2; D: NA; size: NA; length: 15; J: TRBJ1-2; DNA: TGTGCCAGCAGCTTAGACCGGACAGCTAACTATGGCTACACCTTC; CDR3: CASSLDRTANYGYTF
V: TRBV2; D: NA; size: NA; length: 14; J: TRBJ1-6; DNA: TGTGCCAGCACACCAGGACAACCTAATTCACCCCTCCACTTT; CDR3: CASTPGQPNSPLHF
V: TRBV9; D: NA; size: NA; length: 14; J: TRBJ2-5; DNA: TGTGCCAGCAGCGTAGGAGGGCATGAAGAGACCCAGTACTTC; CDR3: CASSVGGHEETQYF
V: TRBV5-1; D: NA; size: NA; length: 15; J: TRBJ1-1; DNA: TGCGCCAGCAGCTTGGTGGGCAGCCGGAACACTGAAGCTTTCTTT; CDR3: CASSLVGSRNTEAFF
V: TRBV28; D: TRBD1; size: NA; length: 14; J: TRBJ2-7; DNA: TGTGCCAGCAGCGGGACAGGGGCAACCTACGAGCAGTACTTC; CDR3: CASSGTGATYEQYF
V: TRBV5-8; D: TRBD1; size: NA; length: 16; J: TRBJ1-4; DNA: TGTGCCAGCAGCTTTGGGACAGAGAGTACTTCAGAAAAACTGTTTTTT; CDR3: CASSFGTESTSEKLFF
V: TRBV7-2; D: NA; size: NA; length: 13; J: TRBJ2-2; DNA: TGTGCCAGCAGCTTTAAGGTTCCCGGGGAGCTGTTTTTT; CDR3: CASSFKVPGELFF
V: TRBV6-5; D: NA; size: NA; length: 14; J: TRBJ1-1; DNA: TGTGCCAGCAGTCATTCACAGGCTAACACTGAAGCTTTCTTT; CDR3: CASSHSQANTEAFF
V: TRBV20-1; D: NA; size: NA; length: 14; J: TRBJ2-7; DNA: TGCAGTGCTAGTTACTCCAGGGTGAATTACGAGCAGTACTTC; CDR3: CSASYSRVNYEQYF
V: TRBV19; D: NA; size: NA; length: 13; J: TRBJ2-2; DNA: TGTGCCAGTAGCTCTTCTGTTTCGGGGGAGCTGTTTTTT; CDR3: CASSSSVSGELFF
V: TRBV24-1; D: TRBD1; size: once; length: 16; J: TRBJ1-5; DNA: TGTGCCACCAGTGCAAGGGGACAGGGGAGGGATAGGCCCCAGCATTTT; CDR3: CATSARGQGRDRPQHF
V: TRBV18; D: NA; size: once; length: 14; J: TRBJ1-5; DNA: TGTGCCAGCTCACCCCGACAGGTCAATCAGCCCCAGCATTTT; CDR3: CASSPRQVNQPQHF
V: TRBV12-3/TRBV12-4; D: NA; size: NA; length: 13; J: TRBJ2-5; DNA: TGTGCCAGCAGTTTAGCGCAGTCAGAGACCCAGTACTTC; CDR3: CASSLAQSETQYF
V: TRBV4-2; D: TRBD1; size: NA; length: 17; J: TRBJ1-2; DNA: TGTGCCAGCAGCCAGGAGCCGACAGGGGGTTTAAACTATGGCTACACCTTC; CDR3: CASSQEPTGGLNYGYTF
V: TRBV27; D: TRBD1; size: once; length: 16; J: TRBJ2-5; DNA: TGTGCCAGCAGTTTCAGAGACAGGGGAGGAGTGGGGACCCAGTACTTC; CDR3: CASSFRDRGGVGTQYF
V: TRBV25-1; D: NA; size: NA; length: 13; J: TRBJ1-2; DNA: TGTGCCAGCAGTGACCTTATCAGGGCGGGCTACACCTTC; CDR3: CASSDLIRAGYTF
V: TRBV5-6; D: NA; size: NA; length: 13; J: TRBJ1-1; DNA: TGTGCCAGCAGCTTGAAATGGAACACTGAAGCTTTCTTT; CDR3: CASSLKWNTEAFF
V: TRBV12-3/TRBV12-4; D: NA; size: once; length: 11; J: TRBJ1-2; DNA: TGTGCCAGCAGTGGGGGGGGTGGCTACACCTTC; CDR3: CASSGGGGYTF
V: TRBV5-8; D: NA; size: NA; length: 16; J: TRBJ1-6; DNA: TGTGCCAGCAGCCGCGGGGCGACCCTACGTATTTCACCCCTCCACTTT; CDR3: CASSRGATLRISPLHF
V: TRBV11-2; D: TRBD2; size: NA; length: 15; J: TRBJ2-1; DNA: TGTGCCAGCAGCTTAGACGCTAGCGGGGGTCTTGAGCAGTTCTTC; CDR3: CASSLDASGGLEQFF
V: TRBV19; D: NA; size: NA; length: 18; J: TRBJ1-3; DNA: TGTGCCAGTAGTATACCTTCGGGGTACCTGAGCTCTGGAAACACCATATATTTT; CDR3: CASSIPSGYLSSGNTIYF
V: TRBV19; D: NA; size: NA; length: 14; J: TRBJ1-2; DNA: TGTGCCAGTAGATTAGGACAGAATAACTATGGCTACACCTTC; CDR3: CASRLGQNNYGYTF
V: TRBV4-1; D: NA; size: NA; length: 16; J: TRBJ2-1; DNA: TGCGCCAGCAGCCAGAACACTAGCCCCGAGATCGGGGGGCAGTTCTTC; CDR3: CASSQNTSPEIGGQFF
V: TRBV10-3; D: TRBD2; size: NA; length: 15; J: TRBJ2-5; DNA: TGTGCCATCAGGACTAGCCTAACGAGTCAAGAGACCCAGTACTTC; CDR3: CAIRTSLTSQETQYF
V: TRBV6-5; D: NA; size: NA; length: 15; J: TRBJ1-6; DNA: TGTGCCAGCAGTCCGCCCGGCCCTAGTAGGTCACCCCTCCACTTT; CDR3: CASSPPGPSRSPLHF
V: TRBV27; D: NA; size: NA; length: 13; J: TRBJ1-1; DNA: TGTGCCAGCAGTTTACTACGGGGTACTGAAGCTTTCTTT; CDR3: CASSLLRGTEAFF
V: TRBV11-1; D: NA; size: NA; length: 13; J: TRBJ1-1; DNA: TGTGCCAGCAGCTTAGTAGACAACACTGAAGCTTTCTTT; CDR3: CASSLVDNTEAFF
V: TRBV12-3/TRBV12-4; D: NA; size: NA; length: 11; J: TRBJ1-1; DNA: TGTGCCAGCAGTTTAATGAGAGAAGCTTTCTTT; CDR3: CASSLMREAFF
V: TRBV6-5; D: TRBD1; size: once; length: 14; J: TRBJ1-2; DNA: TGTGCCAGCAGTTCCGACCACTTCAGGGGGCTGGGCACCTTC; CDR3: CASSSDHFRGLGTF
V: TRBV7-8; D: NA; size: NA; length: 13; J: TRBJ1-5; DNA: TGTGCCAGCAGCTTAGTGGACAGCACGCCCCAGCATTTT; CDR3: CASSLVDSTPQHF
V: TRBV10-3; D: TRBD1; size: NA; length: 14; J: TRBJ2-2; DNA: TGTGCCATCAGTGAGGACAGGGATACCGGGGAGCTGTTTTTT; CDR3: CAISEDRDTGELFF
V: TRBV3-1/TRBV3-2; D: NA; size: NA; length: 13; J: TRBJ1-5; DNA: TGTGCCAGCAGCCTACAGGGAAACCAGCCCCAGCATTTT; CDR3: CASSLQGNQPQHF
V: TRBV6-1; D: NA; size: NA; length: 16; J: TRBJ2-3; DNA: TGTGCCAGCAGTGAATACCTCGGGATGGGCACAGATACGCAGTATTTT; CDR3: CASSEYLGMGTDTQYF
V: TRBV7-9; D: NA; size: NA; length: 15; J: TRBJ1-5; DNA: TGTGCCAGCGCTAGGGATTCCTATAGCAATCAGCCCCAGCATTTT; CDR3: CASARDSYSNQPQHF
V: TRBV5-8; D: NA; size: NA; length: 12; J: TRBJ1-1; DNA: TGTGCCAGCAGCTGGGATAACACTGAAGCTTTCTTT; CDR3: CASSWDNTEAFF